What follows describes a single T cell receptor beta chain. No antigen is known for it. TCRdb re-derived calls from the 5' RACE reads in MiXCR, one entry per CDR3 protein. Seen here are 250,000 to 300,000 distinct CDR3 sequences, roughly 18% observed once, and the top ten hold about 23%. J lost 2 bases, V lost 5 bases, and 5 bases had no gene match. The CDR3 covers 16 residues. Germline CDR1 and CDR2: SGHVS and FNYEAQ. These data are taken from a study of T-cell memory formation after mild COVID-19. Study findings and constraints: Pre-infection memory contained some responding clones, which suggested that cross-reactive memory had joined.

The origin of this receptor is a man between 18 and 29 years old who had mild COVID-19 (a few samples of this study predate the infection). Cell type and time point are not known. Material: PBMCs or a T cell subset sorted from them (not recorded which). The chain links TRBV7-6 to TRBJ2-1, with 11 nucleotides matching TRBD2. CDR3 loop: CASSRELAGAYNEQFF. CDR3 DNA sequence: TGTGCCAGCAGCCGTGAACTAGCGGGGGCCTACAATGAGCAGTTCTTC.